This TCR beta chain comes out of a study of blood T cell repertoires in COVID-19. Study-level background: T cells, B-cell-depleted T cells, or PBMCs provided the cDNA or gDNA that served as material.

Authors' processing steps: Amplifying reference gene primers gave estimates of nucleated cell counts. The method was immunoSEQ multiplex PCR; TCRdb's version includes in-frame clones alone and lacks a portion of them. D and trimming were read from the DNA, whereas the V and J calls and clone size are those reported in that table. The table lists around 100,000 clones, around 84% of them singletons, with around 12% in the top ten. The CDR3 is 20 amino acids. In germline, CDR1 is LGHDT, CDR2 YNNKEL (reference sequence). The trim removed 1 base at V and 4 bases at J, leaving 11 bases unmatched. This chain uses TRBV3-1 (or the pseudogene TRBV3-2) with TRBJ2-6; 12 bases map to TRBD1. The TCR was taken from a human donor in a cohort sampled during active COVID-19. The sequenced sample consisted of peripheral blood. CDR3: CASSQGFRGQGAKGANVLTF. The DNA for the CDR3 is TGTGCCAGCAGCCAAGGGTTTAGGGGACAGGGGGCGAAAGGGGCCAACGTCCTGACTTTC.